This T cell receptor beta chain was sequenced during a study of regulatory T cells in long-lasting Graves disease. This CDR3 has 12 amino acids. Germline V CDR1 and CDR2: GTSNPN, SVGIG (reference sequence). This clonotype was seen repeatedly, ten times or more. Time point here: newly diagnosed GD, antithyroid drugs for less than 3 months. Preparation of the TCR library used RNA extracted from PBMCs. Investigators prepared the TCR beta libraries by applying iRepertoire HTBI primers and Arm-PCR of CDR3 regions. TCRdb ran MiXCR on the multiplex PCR reads and lists one entry per CDR3 protein. The sample holds a few hundred thousand distinct CDR3 sequences; about 13% are singletons and the top ten take roughly a tenth. These sequences were also reported in another study, on T cells in Graves' hyperthyroidism and ophthalmopathy. That report adds: Those with hyperthyroidism were 18 to 65 years old, newly diagnosed, and ill for under 2 months. TCR CDR3 regions were first amplified by RT-PCR with HTBI primers. The majority of expanded thyroid clonotypes above 0.001 also appeared in blood.

The chain joins TRBV30 to TRBJ2-7; TRBD1 might be the D (5 bases). The sample in question was peripheral blood mononuclear cells (PBMCs), obtained at new diagnosis, from a patient treated with antithyroid drugs. The receptor's source is a man aged 25 to 45 with Graves disease. The CDR3 DNA sequence: TGTGCTTGGGGCAGAGGATCCTACGAGCAGTACTTC. It yields the protein CAWGRGSYEQYF.